This TCR beta chain was found in a study of cytomegalovirus exposure and HLA in healthy donors. Broader study findings: The authors enumerated some 170 TCR beta chains as linked to cytomegalovirus.

Regarding this clone: The antigen is not known.

TCRdb's table, derived via immunoSEQ multiplex PCR, lists solely in-frame clones and lacks some. The repertoire includes under 150,000 clones, roughly 86% of them detected once, and roughly 1.4% sits in the top ten. CDR1 and CDR2 from the germline V gene are SGHAT and FQDESV (reference sequence). This CDR3 region has 14 residues. V gave up 1 base and J gave up 7 bases; unmatched junction bases: 4. This clonotype was obtained from a woman in her 30s in good health and CMV-seronegative. The source material was PBMCs. The V and J genes are TRBV11-1 and TRBJ2-1; 7 positions agree with TRBD1. CDR3 nucleotide sequence: TGTGCCAGCAGCTTAGAAGGGGGCAGGAATGAGCAGTTCTTC. This gives the protein CASSLEGGRNEQFF.